The 2 T cell receptor beta chains below come from one sample, sequenced in a study of radiation and T cells in renal cell carcinoma. Sample time point: blood 4 weeks post-SBRT, at nephrectomy. Documented treatment: 15 Gy SBRT to primary tumor, nephrectomy 4 weeks later. The data were produced by immunoSEQ multiplex PCR, yet TCRdb's version contains in-frame clones alone and is incomplete. The sample yields fewer than 200,000 clones, 88% seen once. Source: blood, taken from a patient whose treatment included radiotherapy and nephrectomy. Receptor source: a woman in her forties or fifties with renal cell carcinoma.

The chain employs TRBV10-3 and TRBJ1-4; perhaps TRBD1 as D (5 bases). The germline V and J ends were trimmed by 2 bases and 0 bases, with 7 bases remaining between them. Per germline, CDR1 ENHRY and CDR2 SYGVKD. CDR3 length: 15 residues. The CDR3 region has the DNA TGTGCCATCAGTGAGAGGGGATCAACTAATGAAAAACTGTTTTTT. This sequence encodes CAISERGSTNEKLFF.

For the CDR3, the DNA is TGTGCCAGCTCCCTCGGACTAGCGGAGACCCAGTACTTC. Translating gives CASSLGLAETQYF. The chain links TRBV18 to TRBJ2-5, with 9 bases fitting TRBD2. Per germline, CDR1 KGHSH and CDR2 LQKENI. The CDR3 is 13 residues long. Unmatched junction bases numbered 4, after V lost 6 bases and J lost 5 bases. Full variable domain (outside the CDR3, taken from reference TRBV18 and TRBJ2-5): NAGVMQNPRHLVRRRGQEARLRCSPMKGHSHVYWYRQLPEEGLKFMVYLQKENIIDESGMPKERFSAEFPKEGPSILRIQQVVRGDSAAYFCASSLGLAETQYFGPGTRLLVL.